A single sample is the source of the 20 T cell receptor beta chains below, sequenced in a study of cytomegalovirus exposure and HLA in healthy donors. Vbeta (60) and Jbeta (13) primers were used in the PCR. Sequencing was performed with immunoSEQ multiplex PCR; in TCRdb, only in-frame clones are kept and a portion is missing. The sample table sets out around 150,000 clones. The sequenced sample consisted of PBMCs. These receptors were collected from a man aged 25 to 45 in good health and CMV-seronegative.

This rearrangement joins TRBV2 to TRBJ1-4; TRBD1 might be the D (5 bases). Germline V CDR1 and CDR2: SNHLY, FYNNEI. The CDR3 extends over 13 amino acids. The V end was cut by 3 bases, the J end by 5 bases, with 7 bases between. The CDR3 is CASSDSGNEKLFF. The CDR3 region has the DNA TGTGCCAGCAGTGATTCAGGGAATGAAAAACTGTTTTTT.

This rearrangement joins TRBV27 to TRBJ2-5; D may be TRBD2 (5 bases). Germline V gives CDR1 MNHEY, CDR2 SMNVEV (reference sequence). Trimming left V 5 bases short and J 8 bases short, with 18 bases between. The CDR3 length is 14 residues. CDR3 protein: CASSIRRASGTQYF. CDR3 DNA sequence: TGTGCCAGCAGTATCCGGAGAGCCTCGGGAACCCAGTACTTC.

The rearrangement joins TRBV7-9 to TRBJ1-3; no firm D call. Germline V gives CDR1 SEHNR, CDR2 FQNEAQ (reference sequence). This CDR3 comprises 18 residues. Trimming took 5 bases from V and 0 from J, leaving 20 bases between them. CDR3 sequence (DNA): TGTGCCAGCAGCCACCGGGTTTATGGCACCAACTCTGGAAACACCATATATTTT. This gives the protein CASSHRVYGTNSGNTIYF.

The chain links TRBV6-5 to TRBJ2-5, with 8 bases fitting TRBD2. Judging by the DNA end, TRBJ2-7 fits better; the J call may be wrong. Germline V gene sequence: CDR1 MNHEY, CDR2 SVGAGI. This CDR3 has 14 amino acids. The CDR3 spells CASRQAGVIYEQYF. As DNA, the CDR3 is TGTGCCAGCAGACAAGCGGGAGTTATCTACGAGCAGTACTTC.

The chain employs TRBV11-3 and TRBJ2-7, with TRBD1 as a possible D gene (5 bases). This CDR3 contains 12 residues. The germline V gene encodes CDR1 SGHNT and CDR2 YENEEA. Trimming pared 2 bases from V and 6 bases from J, leaving 8 bases between. As DNA, the CDR3 is TGTGCCAGCAGCTTAAGGCAGGGCGAGCAGTACTTC. Its translation is CASSLRQGEQYF.

The genes are TRBV7-6 and TRBJ1-2; possibly TRBD1 for D (5 bases). Germline CDR1 is SGHVS and CDR2 is FNYEAQ. The CDR3 contains 15 residues. V was trimmed by 2 bases and J by 7 bases, leaving 17 bases between them. The CDR3, as DNA: TGTGCCAGCAGCTTACTTTCGACGGGGGACCGTGGCTACACCTTC. The encoded protein is CASSLLSTGDRGYTF.

DNA of the CDR3: TGTGCCAGCTCACTAGGACCCCAGGGCATTCAGTACTTC. This sequence encodes CASSLGPQGIQYF. The chain uses TRBV18 and TRBJ2-4, with a tentative D call TRBD1 (5 bases). This CDR3 comprises 13 residues. Germline CDR1 and CDR2: KGHSH and LQKENI. The V and J ends lost 4 bases and 9 bases respectively, with 13 bases between them.

The rearrangement links TRBV2 to TRBJ1-4, with 8 bases lining up with TRBD1. The CDR3 covers 16 residues. Per the germline V gene, CDR1 is SNHLY and CDR2 is FYNNEI. J was trimmed by 5 bases and V by 6 bases; bases with no gene match: 11. The CDR3 DNA follows: TGTGCCAGCAGGAAAGAGGTGACAGGGGAAAATGAAAAACTGTTTTTT. Encoded protein: CASRKEVTGENEKLFF.

The chain is built from TRBV5-1 and TRBJ2-6, with D unclear. The V and J ends lost 5 bases and 0 bases respectively, with 6 bases between them. Germline CDR1 reads SGHRS; CDR2 reads YFSETQ. The CDR3 covers 14 residues. The CDR3 bases are TGCGCCAGCAGAACCGGCTCTGGGGCCAACGTCCTGACTTTC. Translating it yields CASRTGSGANVLTF.

V is TRBV2 and J is TRBJ2-5; 13 positions match TRBD2. The ends lost 5 bases at V and 5 bases at J; junction bases unmatched: 8. Germline CDR1 and CDR2: SNHLY and FYNNEI. This CDR3 has 16 amino acids. CDR3 nucleotides: TGTGCCAGCAGTTATACTAGCGGGAGGGCCGGGGAGACCCAGTACTTC. Protein sequence: CASSYTSGRAGETQYF.

The chain uses TRBV19 and TRBJ2-1, with 10 bases fitting TRBD1. Germline CDR1 LNHDA, CDR2 SQIVND (reference sequence). Germline trimming cut 5 bases from V and 1 base from J; bases unmatched to any gene: 2. CDR3 length: 15 residues. CDR3 sequence: CASSQGQGSYNEQFF. Written as DNA, the CDR3 is TGTGCCAGTAGTCAGGGACAGGGGTCCTACAATGAGCAGTTCTTC.

This chain links TRBV28 with TRBJ1-5; D ambiguous. The CDR3 contains 12 residues. CDR1 MDHEN and CDR2 SYDVKM come from the germline V gene. V was cut by 8 bases and J by 5 bases, with 10 bases left in between. Here the CDR3 DNA reads TGTGCCAGCGGGCAGGCCCATCAGCCCCAGCATTTT. It yields the protein CASGQAHQPQHF.

J is TRBJ2-7 and V is TRBV29-1; D unresolved. This CDR3 is built from 11 residues. The V gene lost 4 bases and the J gene lost 3 bases, with 7 bases spanning the gap. Looked up from germline, CDR1 is SQVTM and CDR2 is ANQGSEA. CDR3 DNA: TGCAGCGTTGCACTAAACTACGAGCAGTACTTC. Translation: CSVALNYEQYF.

The chain carries TRBV6-6 and TRBJ1-5, with 7 bases aligning to TRBD1. The germline CDR1 and CDR2 sequences are MNHNY and SVGAGI (reference sequence). The junction had 8 bases not matched to a gene; V was cut back by 7 bases and J by 5 bases. This CDR3 comprises 14 residues. The CDR3 nucleotides read TGTGCCAGCACCAAGGGGACAGTCGATCAGCCCCAGCATTTT. It encodes CASTKGTVDQPQHF.

The chain combines TRBV7-9 with TRBJ1-2, with TRBD1 as a possible D gene (5 bases). Germline V gives CDR1 SEHNR, CDR2 FQNEAQ (reference sequence). The CDR3 has 15 residues. The V and J ends lost 1 base and 2 bases respectively, with 11 bases between them. The CDR3 sequence: CASSLGGAANYGYTF. CDR3 nucleotide sequence: TGTGCCAGCAGCTTAGGGGGCGCGGCAAACTATGGCTACACCTTC. The entire variable domain, with the rest obtained from reference TRBV7-9 and TRBJ1-2, is as follows: DTGVSQNPRHKITKRGQNVTFRCDPISEHNRLYWYRQTLGQGPEFLTYFQNEAQLEKSRLLSDRFSAERPKGSFSTLEIQRTEQGDSAMYLCASSLGGAANYGYTFGSGTRLTVV.

This sequence joins TRBV29-1 and TRBJ1-1; 7 bases align to TRBD1. CDR1 and CDR2 (germline): SQVTM, ANQGSEA. This CDR3 has 17 amino acids. Germline trimming cut 5 bases from V and 1 base from J; bases unmatched to any gene: 16. DNA of the CDR3: TGCAGCGTTATTCACTTATCCGGGACAGAGTCGAACACTGAAGCTTTCTTT. Protein: CSVIHLSGTESNTEAFF.

The chain links TRBV2 to TRBJ1-5, with a weak D call TRBD1 (5 bases). CDR1 and CDR2 from the germline V gene are SNHLY and FYNNEI. This CDR3 contains 15 residues. V was pared by 3 bases and J by 2 bases, with 11 bases between. CDR3: CASSDPRVGNQPQHF. The CDR3 DNA reads as TGTGCCAGCAGTGACCCCAGGGTAGGCAATCAGCCCCAGCATTTT.

The chain carries TRBV18 and TRBJ1-3; 8 nucleotides match TRBD1. The germline CDR1 and CDR2 sequences are KGHSH and LQKENI. This CDR3 has 14 residues. Unmatched junction bases numbered 6, after V lost 3 bases and J lost 8 bases. In DNA form, the CDR3 reads TGTGCCAGCTCACCCGGACAGGGAGGGTACACCATATATTTT. This translates into CASSPGQGGYTIYF. Full variable domain (outside the CDR3, taken from reference TRBV18 and TRBJ1-3): NAGVMQNPRHLVRRRGQEARLRCSPMKGHSHVYWYRQLPEEGLKFMVYLQKENIIDESGMPKERFSAEFPKEGPSILRIQQVVRGDSAAYFCASSPGQGGYTIYFGEGSWLTVV.

This chain connects TRBV7-6 to TRBJ1-1; a possible D gene is TRBD1 (5 bases). The V gene lost 5 bases and the J gene lost 8 bases, with 21 bases spanning the gap. The CDR3 has 15 amino acids. Germline loops: CDR1 SGHVS, CDR2 FNYEAQ. The CDR3 bases are TGTGCCAGCAGCATGCCGGGTACAGGAGACGTCGAAGCTTTCTTT. It translates to CASSMPGTGDVEAFF.

The DNA for the CDR3 is TGTGCCATCAGTGATCTCCAGGGACAGGGGGATGGTGACTATGGCTACACCTTC. It specifies CAISDLQGQGDGDYGYTF. The rearrangement joins TRBV10-3 to TRBJ1-2; 11 nucleotides match TRBD1. From germline, CDR1 is ENHRY and CDR2 SYGVKD. The CDR3 is 18 residues long. Trimming at V came to 3 bases and at J to 3 bases, leaving 12 bases not matched to a gene.